The 7 T cell receptor beta chains in this list originate from one sample, sequenced in a study of blood T cell repertoires in COVID-19. Assay: immunoSEQ multiplex PCR; the TCRdb copy retains only in-frame clones and omits some. The sample has roughly 240,000 clones, over 80% seen once. The sample consisted of peripheral blood. These receptors were obtained from a man aged 55 to 70 who had recovered from COVID-19.

The CDR3: CATSDLLTEAFF. DNA for the CDR3: TGTGCCACCAGTGATTTGCTCACTGAAGCTTTCTTT. The chain links TRBV24-1 to TRBJ1-1, with D unresolved. The CDR3 is 12 amino acids. The germline gives CDR1 KGHDR, CDR2 SFDVKD. Trimming removed 0 bases at V and 4 bases at J, with 2 bases between.

The V gene is TRBV5-1, the J gene TRBJ2-2; 14 bases are shared with TRBD2. Per the germline V gene, CDR1 is SGHRS and CDR2 is YFSETQ. After removal of 4 bases from V and 0 bases from J, the junction contained 5 bases not matched to a gene. The CDR3 has 18 residues. The chain's CDR3 is CASSRGTSGGPNTGELFF. The CDR3, as DNA: TGCGCCAGCAGCAGGGGGACTAGCGGGGGACCGAACACCGGGGAGCTGTTTTTT.

In DNA form, the CDR3 reads TGTGCCAGCAGGGAACAGGGAAGCTCCTATAATTCACCCCTCCACTTT. Protein: CASREQGSSYNSPLHF. The gene calls are TRBV11-2 and TRBJ1-6, with D perhaps TRBD1 (6 bases). Germline V CDR1 and CDR2: SGHAT, FQNNGV. The CDR3 consists of 16 residues. The ends were cut back, 6 bases at V and 0 bases at J, with 12 bases in the middle.

J is TRBJ2-7 and V is TRBV7-9; a weak D match, TRBD1 (6 bases). There are 13 residues in the CDR3. CDR1 SEHNR and CDR2 FQNEAQ come from the germline V gene (reference sequence). Trimming removed 11 bases at V and 1 base at J, with 15 bases between. CDR3 protein: CALTRRGSYEQYF. In DNA form, the CDR3 reads TGTGCCCTCACCCGCAGGGGATCCTACGAGCAGTACTTC.

The CDR3 nucleotides are TGTGCCAGCAGTGAACAGGGGCTGGTCGAGCAGTACTTC. It yields the protein CASSEQGLVEQYF. The chain carries TRBV2 and TRBJ2-7; D may be TRBD1 (6 bases). Germline V CDR1 and CDR2: SNHLY, FYNNEI. CDR3 length: 13 residues. V shed 2 bases and J shed 6 bases, with 11 bases lying between them.

This chain uses TRBV5-1 with TRBJ1-4, with D perhaps TRBD1 (5 bases). V lost 1 base to trimming and J lost 8 bases, with 15 bases between them. The CDR3 runs to 15 residues. Per the germline V gene, CDR1 is SGHRS and CDR2 is YFSETQ. CDR3: CASSLNPGRVEKLFF. CDR3 nucleotide sequence: TGCGCCAGCAGCTTGAATCCAGGGCGAGTGGAAAAACTGTTTTTT.

This chain joins TRBV28 and TRBJ1-5, with D perhaps matching TRBD1 (6 bases). The germline V gene has CDR1 MDHEN and CDR2 SYDVKM. The CDR3 covers 15 residues. The V end was cut by 7 bases, the J end by 3 bases, with 16 bases between. CDR3 DNA: TGTGCCAGCAAGAGGTACAGGGTTTTCAATCAGCCCCAGCATTTT. The encoded protein is CASKRYRVFNQPQHF.